These 30 T cell receptor beta chains came from one sample sequenced in a study of early stage breast cancer tumors. Here immunoSEQ multiplex PCR was the method, and the copy in TCRdb shows in-frame clones only, minus some. The sample holds about 24,000 clones, about two thirds seen once. Sequencing was performed on breast tumor tissue. These TCRs come from a person between 55 and 69 years old with breast cancer.

The chain couples TRBV4-2 to TRBJ2-5; D gene unclear. This CDR3 region has 16 residues. With 3 bases removed from V and 2 bases from J, the gap between germline ends came to 16 bases. Germline CDR1 is LGHNA and CDR2 is YNFKEQ. The CDR3 spells CASSHSSVAEQETQYF. The CDR3, as DNA: TGTGCCAGCAGCCATTCTTCCGTGGCGGAACAAGAGACCCAGTACTTC.

V usage is TRBV9 and J usage is TRBJ1-5; D may be TRBD1 (6 bases). Germline CDR1 and CDR2: SGDLS and YYNGEE. The CDR3 has 14 residues. The ends were cut back, 0 bases at V and 2 bases at J, with 6 bases in the middle. Written as DNA, the CDR3 is TGTGCCAGCAGCGTAGAGGGGGGCAATCAGCCCCAGCATTTT. It encodes CASSVEGGNQPQHF. Drawing the rest from reference TRBV9 and TRBJ1-5, the complete variable domain is DSGVTQTPKHLITATGQRVTLRCSPRSGDLSVYWYQQSLDQGLQFLIQYYNGEERAKGNILERFSAQQFPDLHSELNLSSLELGDSALYFCASSVEGGNQPQHFGDGTRLSIL.

This clone was counted a single time. The rearrangement joins TRBV6-5 to TRBJ1-2; 11 nucleotides line up with TRBD1. The CDR3 contains 14 residues. Germline-derived CDR1 and CDR2 are MNHEY and SVGAGI. Losses at the gene ends were 4 bases for V and 7 bases for J; bases not matched to a gene: 5. The DNA for the CDR3 is TGTGCCAGCAGTTCTGGACAGGGGGCCGGTGGCTACACCTTC. It is translated as CASSSGQGAGGYTF.

This clone appeared once. J is TRBJ2-2 and V is TRBV7-9, with 9 bases matching TRBD1. V was clipped by 3 bases and J by 6 bases; unmatched bases: 5. The CDR3 consists of 15 residues. Per germline, CDR1 SEHNR and CDR2 FQNEAQ (reference sequence). CDR3 in amino acids: CASSFYRGRAGELFF. CDR3 sequence (DNA): TGTGCCAGCAGCTTTTACAGGGGGCGCGCCGGGGAGCTGTTTTTT.

The V gene is TRBV7-2, the J gene TRBJ2-3, with TRBD2 matching over 7 bases. This CDR3 spans 17 amino acids. CDR1 is SGHTA and CDR2 is FQGNSA in the germline V gene. Losses at the gene ends were 1 base for V and 4 bases for J; bases not matched to a gene: 11. In DNA form, the CDR3 reads TGTGCCAGCAGCTTAGTTACAGCGGGAAGCTTTGCAGATACGCAGTATTTT. Amino acids: CASSLVTAGSFADTQYF.

The gene calls are TRBV29-1 and TRBJ2-7, with a weak D call TRBD2 (6 bases). V shed 5 bases and J shed 3 bases, with 11 bases lying between them. Germline V lookup: CDR1 SQVTM, CDR2 ANQGSEA. The CDR3 is 12 amino acids. The CDR3 nucleotides read TGCAGCGTTCTCCGGGGGAACTACGAGCAGTACTTC. Its protein product is CSVLRGNYEQYF.

V usage is TRBV19 and J usage is TRBJ2-2; D gene ambiguous. Trimming took off 1 base at V and 2 bases at J, with 8 bases between the two ends. Germline V gene sequence: CDR1 LNHDA, CDR2 SQIVND (reference sequence). The CDR3 spans 15 residues. CDR3 DNA: TGTGCCAGTAGTATAGCGGGTGTCAACACCGGGGAGCTGTTTTTT. This encodes CASSIAGVNTGELFF.

This chain connects TRBV18 to TRBJ2-3, with D possibly TRBD2 on 5 matching bases. The length of the CDR3 is 15 residues. V shed 8 bases and J shed 2 bases, with 17 bases lying between them. Germline CDR1 is KGHSH and CDR2 is LQKENI. CDR3 nucleotides: TGTGCCAGCCGCAGCCTCGGGATGGACACAGATACGCAGTATTTT. This translates into CASRSLGMDTDTQYF.

J is TRBJ2-7 and V is TRBV19, with D possibly being TRBD2 (5 bases). Germline V gene lookup returns CDR1 LNHDA and CDR2 SQIVND (reference sequence). V shed 3 bases and J shed 5 bases, with 11 bases lying between them. The CDR3 sequence is 13 residues long. The chain's CDR3 is CASSIGELNEQYF. Here the CDR3 DNA reads TGTGCCAGTAGTATCGGGGAGTTGAACGAGCAGTACTTC.

The genes are TRBV19 and TRBJ2-7, with TRBD2 matching over 14 bases. The junction had 4 bases not matched to a gene; V was cut back by 3 bases and J by 6 bases. Germline V gene lookup returns CDR1 LNHDA and CDR2 SQIVND (reference sequence). The CDR3 totals 15 residues. The CDR3 is CASSISGTSGSEQYF. In DNA form, the CDR3 reads TGTGCCAGTAGTATTAGCGGGACTAGCGGGAGCGAGCAGTACTTC.

V is TRBV29-1 and J is TRBJ2-4; a possible D gene is TRBD1 (6 bases). V was cut by 6 bases and J by 6 bases, with 15 bases left in between. This CDR3 spans 13 amino acids. Germline CDR1 is SQVTM and CDR2 is ANQGSEA. The CDR3 bases are TGCAGCGTAGCCCAGGGGCTAAGAAACATTCAGTACTTC. It translates to CSVAQGLRNIQYF.

The V gene is TRBV10-3, the J gene TRBJ2-7; 9 nucleotides match TRBD1. Trimming took 10 bases from V and 1 from J; bases not matched to a gene: 8. The CDR3 has 14 amino acids. Germline values: CDR1 ENHRY, CDR2 SYGVKD. The CDR3, as DNA: TGTGCCACCGCCCGGACAGGGGATTCCTACGAGCAGTACTTC. Amino acids: CATARTGDSYEQYF.

This chain links TRBV7-8 with TRBJ1-1; 10 bases map to TRBD1. Germline assignment: CDR1 SGHVS and CDR2 FQNEAQ. The V segment lost 4 bases and the J segment 9 bases; nucleotides outside the gene matches: 5. There are 13 residues in the CDR3. The CDR3, as DNA: TGTGCCAGCAGCTCCGGGACAGGGGTAAAAGCTTTCTTT. It encodes CASSSGTGVKAFF.

V is TRBV7-6 and J is TRBJ2-5; 9 nucleotides match TRBD1. CDR3 size: 14 residues. The ends lost 5 bases at V and 4 bases at J; junction bases unmatched: 5. Germline CDR1 and CDR2: SGHVS and FNYEAQ. CDR3 sequence: CASSLGTGRETQYF. CDR3 bases: TGTGCCAGCAGCCTCGGGACAGGGCGAGAGACCCAGTACTTC.

This chain uses TRBV7-9 with TRBJ2-2, with 9 bases identical to TRBD1. V gave up 1 base and J gave up 7 bases; unmatched junction bases: 7. Germline V CDR1 and CDR2: SEHNR, FQNEAQ (reference sequence). The CDR3 consists of 16 residues. CDR3 region: CASSLGDRGSDGELFF. In nucleotides, the CDR3 is TGTGCCAGCAGCTTAGGCGACAGGGGGTCGGACGGGGAGCTGTTTTTT.

The gene calls are TRBV7-9 and TRBJ2-7, with TRBD1 as a possible D gene (5 bases). There are 14 residues in the CDR3. V gave up 2 bases and J gave up 0 bases, with 8 bases separating them. The germline V gene has CDR1 SEHNR and CDR2 FQNEAQ (reference sequence). CDR3 residues: CASSLPGISYEQYF. The CDR3, as DNA: TGTGCCAGCAGCTTACCAGGGATCTCCTACGAGCAGTACTTC.

The rearrangement uses TRBV7-2 and TRBJ2-3, with 14 nucleotides matching TRBD2. Unmatched junction bases numbered 9, after V lost 5 bases and J lost 2 bases. Germline CDR1 is SGHTA and CDR2 is FQGNSA. This CDR3 spans 18 amino acids. The CDR3, as DNA: TGTGCCAGCAGCCGTCTCGGGACTAGCGGGGGTCTCACAGATACGCAGTATTTT. It encodes CASSRLGTSGGLTDTQYF.

The rearrangement joins TRBV11-3 to TRBJ2-7; possibly TRBD2 for D (6 bases). Trimming took 5 bases from V and 1 from J, leaving 18 bases between them. Germline V gene lookup returns CDR1 SGHNT and CDR2 YENEEA. The CDR3 is 16 residues long. Here the CDR3 DNA reads TGTGCCAGCAGCCCGGCGGAGGGTCTCCCTTCCTACGAGCAGTACTTC. It is translated as CASSPAEGLPSYEQYF.

V is TRBV28 and J is TRBJ2-7, with TRBD2 identical over 11 bases. The CDR3 sequence is 14 residues long. V was clipped by 8 bases and J by 4 bases; unmatched bases: 7. Germline V lookup: CDR1 MDHEN, CDR2 SYDVKM. The CDR3 nucleotides read TGTGCCAGCCAGGGGGGACTAGCGGCTTACGAGCAGTACTTC. It is translated as CASQGGLAAYEQYF.

The chain combines TRBV2 with TRBJ2-7; 14 nucleotides align to TRBD2. Germline V gene sequence: CDR1 SNHLY, CDR2 FYNNEI. This CDR3 is built from 15 residues. V lost 9 bases and J lost 9; bases outside the gene matches: 13. CDR3 amino acids: CARGALTSGRAGQYF. The CDR3 DNA is TGTGCCAGAGGGGCTTTGACTAGCGGGAGGGCCGGGCAGTACTTC.

This chain joins TRBV19 and TRBJ2-2; tentative D call: TRBD2 (5 bases). Between the trimmed V and J ends, which lost 7 bases and 4 bases, there was a span of 16 bases. From germline, CDR1 is LNHDA and CDR2 SQIVND (reference sequence). The length of the CDR3 is 15 residues. The CDR3 region has the DNA TGTGCCAGTAAAGGGAGAGTGTTCGGCACCGGGGAGCTGTTTTTT. Translating it yields CASKGRVFGTGELFF.

The chain joins TRBV19 to TRBJ1-1, with a possible D match to TRBD1 (5 bases). Germline CDR1 is LNHDA and CDR2 is SQIVND (reference sequence). Deletions cut 3 bases from V and 5 bases from J, with 13 bases between. The CDR3 spans 14 residues. For the CDR3, the DNA is TGTGCCAGTAGTATGACAGCCTCGAGGACTGAAGCTTTCTTT. Its protein is CASSMTASRTEAFF.

The chain couples TRBV19 to TRBJ2-3, with D possibly being TRBD1 (6 bases). Germline V gives CDR1 LNHDA, CDR2 SQIVND (reference sequence). This CDR3 region has 14 residues. Deletions cut 1 base from V and 5 bases from J, with 10 bases between. CDR3 DNA sequence: TGTGCCAGTAGTATAGGGCAGGGGAGAGATACGCAGTATTTT. Translating gives CASSIGQGRDTQYF.

V and J are TRBV19 and TRBJ1-4; the D gene is possibly TRBD1 (6 bases). The germline V and J ends were trimmed by 6 bases and 4 bases, with 12 bases remaining between them. Germline V gene data show CDR1 as LNHDA and CDR2 as SQIVND (reference sequence). This CDR3 is 14 amino acids long. CDR3 region: CASSRTELNEKLFF. The CDR3 nucleotides read TGTGCCAGTAGCCGGACAGAACTTAATGAAAAACTGTTTTTT.

The gene calls are TRBV25-1 and TRBJ1-1, with TRBD1 as a possible D gene (6 bases). V gave up 6 bases and J gave up 1 base, with 9 bases separating them. Germline V gene lookup returns CDR1 MGHDK and CDR2 SYGVNS. This CDR3 is 13 amino acids long. CDR3 residues: CASRTGKNTEAFF. The DNA of the CDR3 is TGTGCCAGCAGGACAGGCAAGAACACTGAAGCTTTCTTT.

The chain employs TRBV9 and TRBJ2-7, with 7 positions matching TRBD2. The length of the CDR3 is 15 residues. After removal of 1 base from V and 1 base from J, the junction contained 5 bases not matched to a gene. Germline V lookup: CDR1 SGDLS, CDR2 YYNGEE. CDR3: CASSVHPSGSYEQYF. DNA for the CDR3: TGTGCCAGCAGCGTACATCCTAGCGGATCCTACGAGCAGTACTTC.

This chain joins TRBV19 and TRBJ2-1, with 7 bases fitting TRBD1. V shed 7 bases and J 9 bases; nucleotides not matched to a gene: 15. In germline, CDR1 is LNHDA, CDR2 SQIVND (reference sequence). This CDR3 is 15 amino acids long. The CDR3 DNA reads as TGTGCCAGTAAATTGGTTACTCAGTCAGGGGGTGAGCAGTTCTTC. This translates into CASKLVTQSGGEQFF.

This chain joins TRBV5-4 and TRBJ2-1, with TRBD1 matching over 8 bases. Trimming removed 4 bases from V and 4 bases from J; junction bases left unmatched: 1. The CDR3 is 13 residues long. In germline, CDR1 is SGHNT, CDR2 YYREEE (reference sequence). CDR3 coding DNA: TGTGCCAGCAGCCGACAGGGGTACAATGAGCAGTTCTTC. It translates to CASSRQGYNEQFF.

This chain connects TRBV5-1 to TRBJ1-2; 9 bases align to TRBD1. Trimming took 3 bases from V and 6 from J; bases not matched to a gene: 6. Germline-derived CDR1 and CDR2 are SGHRS and YFSETQ. This CDR3 region has 14 residues. The CDR3 is CASSSTGTGNGYTF. CDR3 nucleotides: TGCGCCAGCAGCTCCACCGGGACAGGGAATGGCTACACCTTC.

V gene TRBV9 combines with J gene TRBJ1-1, with 10 bases lining up with TRBD1. The V gene's germline CDR1 is SGDLS and CDR2 YYNGEE. The CDR3 loop spans 17 amino acids. Trimming took 0 bases from V and 4 from J; bases not matched to a gene: 9. CDR3 protein: CASSVAGTGVVGTEAFF. The DNA for the CDR3 is TGTGCCAGCAGCGTAGCCGGGACAGGGGTCGTGGGCACTGAAGCTTTCTTT.